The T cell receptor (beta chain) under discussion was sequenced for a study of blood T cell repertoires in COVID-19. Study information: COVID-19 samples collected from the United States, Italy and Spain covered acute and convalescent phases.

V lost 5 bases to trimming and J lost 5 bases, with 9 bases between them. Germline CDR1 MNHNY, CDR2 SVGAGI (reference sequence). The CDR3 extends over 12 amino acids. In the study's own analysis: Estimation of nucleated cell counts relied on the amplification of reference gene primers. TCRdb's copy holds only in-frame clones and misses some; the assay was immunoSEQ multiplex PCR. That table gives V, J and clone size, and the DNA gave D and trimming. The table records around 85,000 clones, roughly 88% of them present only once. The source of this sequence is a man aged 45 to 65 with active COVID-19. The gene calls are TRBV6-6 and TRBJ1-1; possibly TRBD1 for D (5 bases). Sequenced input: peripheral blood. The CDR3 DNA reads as TGTGCCAGCAGTCCCAGGGTGACTGAAGCTTTCTTT. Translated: CASSPRVTEAFF.